The 25 T cell receptor beta chains below come from one sample, sequenced in a study of blood T cell repertoires in COVID-19. Sequencing used immunoSEQ multiplex PCR; TCRdb keeps in-frame clones, though not all of them. The data hold around 370,000 clones, with 90% observed a single time. The sample taken for sequencing was peripheral blood. The source is a man aged 18 to 35 with active or convalescent COVID-19.

V is TRBV5-1 and J is TRBJ2-3; D is undetermined. Germline values: CDR1 SGHRS, CDR2 YFSETQ. The CDR3 is 15 residues long. The V end was cut by 0 bases, the J end by 4 bases, with 12 bases between. The CDR3 DNA sequence: TGCGCCAGCAGCTTGGTCGCGACAACAGCAGATACGCAGTATTTT. It yields the protein CASSLVATTADTQYF.

A word on this clone: The sample contains more than one DNA sequence encoding this CDR3. The chain recombines TRBV7-2 with TRBJ2-3; D might be TRBD2 (5 bases). Germline-derived CDR1 and CDR2 are SGHTA and FQGNSA. The germline V and J ends were trimmed by 0 bases and 0 bases, with 7 bases remaining between them. The CDR3 totals 15 residues. The CDR3 bases are TGTGCCAGCAGCTTAGCGCCGGGAAGCACAGATACGCAGTATTTT. Protein: CASSLAPGSTDTQYF.

The gene calls are TRBV7-2 and TRBJ1-6; 9 nucleotides agree with TRBD1. The CDR3 runs 14 residues. With V trimmed by 6 bases and J by 7 bases, 4 bases remained unmatched. From germline, CDR1 is SGHTA and CDR2 FQGNSA. The CDR3 nucleotides read TGTGCCAGCAGGCCCGGGACAGGGAATTCACCCCTCCACTTT. It is translated as CASRPGTGNSPLHF.

The rearrangement joins TRBV7-8 to TRBJ2-2; possibly TRBD1 for D (5 bases). Trimming removed 3 bases at V and 5 bases at J, with 13 bases between. The CDR3 is made up of 15 amino acids. Germline V gene data show CDR1 as SGHVS and CDR2 as FQNEAQ. The chain's CDR3 is CASSLMDQGTGELFF. The CDR3 DNA follows: TGTGCCAGCAGCTTGATGGACCAGGGTACCGGGGAGCTGTTTTTT.

J is TRBJ2-3 and V is TRBV12-5, with TRBD1 matching 9 bases. V lost 3 bases and J lost 5; bases outside the gene matches: 9. The CDR3 extends over 16 amino acids. Germline CDR1 reads LGHNT; CDR2 reads FRNRAP. This chain's CDR3 is CASGLGQGRSGDTQYF. The CDR3 nucleotides read TGTGCTAGTGGTTTAGGACAGGGGAGGTCCGGAGATACGCAGTATTTT.

The rearrangement uses TRBV6-6 and TRBJ1-1, with 7 bases aligning to TRBD1. Germline V CDR1 and CDR2: MNHNY, SVGAGI (reference sequence). The V gene end was trimmed by 6 bases and the J gene end by 0 bases; junction bases not matched to a gene: 4. The CDR3 totals 14 residues. The DNA for the CDR3 is TGTGCCAGCAGAGAGGGACAGCTGAACACTGAAGCTTTCTTT. Protein: CASREGQLNTEAFF.

This clone appeared a single time. The chain recombines TRBV7-3 with TRBJ1-2; 7 positions match TRBD1. This CDR3 is 17 amino acids long. Germline loops: CDR1 SGHTA, CDR2 FQGTGA. The junction had 14 bases not matched to a gene; V was cut back by 6 bases and J by 1 base. As DNA, the CDR3 is TGTGCCAGCAGTGCCCGGGACAGCACCCACGGTAACTATGGCTACACCTTC. Its translation is CASSARDSTHGNYGYTF. Using reference TRBV7-3 and TRBJ1-2 for the parts outside the CDR3, the full variable domain is GAGVSQTPSNKVTEKGKYVELRCDPISGHTALYWYRQSLGQGPEFLIYFQGTGAADDSGLPNDRFFAVRPEGSVSTLKIQRTERGDSAVYLCASSARDSTHGNYGYTFGSGTRLTVV.

The chain links TRBV27 to TRBJ2-1; 11 bases are shared with TRBD2. Germline CDR1 reads MNHEY; CDR2 reads SMNVEV (reference sequence). The CDR3 is 13 residues long. Trimming cost V 5 bases and J 10 bases; bases outside gene matches: 4. The CDR3 region is CASSTRLAGEQFF. CDR3 sequence (DNA): TGTGCCAGCAGTACCCGACTAGCGGGGGAGCAGTTCTTC.

This chain uses TRBV27 with TRBJ1-5, with unresolved D. The V gene lost 5 bases and the J gene lost 4 bases, with 15 bases spanning the gap. Germline V gene sequence: CDR1 MNHEY, CDR2 SMNVEV (reference sequence). This CDR3 is 15 amino acids long. CDR3 sequence: CASSRREFGNQPQHF. Here the CDR3 DNA reads TGTGCCAGCAGTCGCCGGGAGTTTGGGAATCAGCCCCAGCATTTT.

The V gene is TRBV6-5, the J gene TRBJ2-5; D is unclear. This CDR3 is 12 amino acids long. Germline V gives CDR1 MNHEY, CDR2 SVGAGI. V lost 1 base and J 2 bases, leaving 2 bases between the germline ends. CDR3 sequence: CASSYLQETQYF. CDR3 nucleotides: TGTGCCAGCAGTTACTTACAAGAGACCCAGTACTTC.

V gene TRBV28 combines with J gene TRBJ1-5, with D perhaps matching TRBD1 (5 bases). V was clipped by 3 bases and J by 5 bases, with 5 bases between them. Germline-derived CDR1 and CDR2 are MDHEN and SYDVKM. CDR3 size: 12 residues. The DNA for the CDR3 is TGTGCCAGCAGTTTGACAGATCAGCCCCAGCATTTT. Translating gives CASSLTDQPQHF. The full variable domain, its missing parts supplied by reference TRBV28 and TRBJ1-5, is DVKVTQSSRYLVKRTGEKVFLECVQDMDHENMFWYRQDPGLGLRLIYFSYDVKMKEKGDIPEGYSVSREKKERFSLILESASTNQTSMYLCASSLTDQPQHFGDGTRLSIL.

The gene calls are TRBV7-2 and TRBJ2-7; TRBD2 aligns across 8 bases. J lost 3 bases, V lost 1 base, and 8 bases had no gene match. Per the germline V gene, CDR1 is SGHTA and CDR2 is FQGNSA. CDR3 length equals 16 residues. The CDR3 sequence: CASSLGAGGLIYEQYF. The CDR3 region has the DNA TGTGCCAGCAGCTTAGGGGCGGGAGGATTGATCTACGAGCAGTACTTC.

The sample holds a few counts of this clone. The V call is TRBV19, the J call TRBJ2-7; 7 bases line up with TRBD1. With V trimmed by 5 bases and J by 4 bases, 11 bases remained unmatched. Germline assignment: CDR1 LNHDA and CDR2 SQIVND (reference sequence). The CDR3 has 15 amino acids. Here the CDR3 DNA reads TGTGCCAGTAGTTCTTCGGCAGGGGGTTTTTACGAGCAGTACTTC. This translates into CASSSSAGGFYEQYF. The full variable domain, in which reference TRBV19 and TRBJ2-7 provide the parts outside the CDR3, is DGGITQSPKYLFRKEGQNVTLSCEQNLNHDAMYWYRQDPGQGLRLIYYSQIVNDFQKGDIAEGYSVSREKKESFPLTVTSAQKNPTAFYLCASSSSAGGFYEQYFGPGTRLTVT.

This clone occurred once. The chain combines TRBV7-2 with TRBJ2-7; 7 positions match TRBD1. V dropped 5 bases and J dropped 4; count of bases not matched to a gene: 8. CDR1 and CDR2 (germline): SGHTA, FQGNSA. The CDR3 runs 14 residues. The CDR3 here is CASSLNRGPYEQYF. The CDR3 bases are TGTGCCAGCAGCCTCAACAGGGGACCATACGAGCAGTACTTC.

In DNA, the CDR3 is TGTGCCAGCAGTTTGAGCGGGGGGGAGACCCAGTACTTC. Amino acid sequence: CASSLSGGETQYF. V is TRBV12-3 or TRBV12-4 and J is TRBJ2-5; 9 nucleotides match TRBD2. With 3 bases clipped from V and 5 bases from J, the junction kept 1 base outside the gene matches. The CDR3 is 13 residues long.

This clone was seen more than once but under ten times. The chain couples TRBV30 to TRBJ2-7; unclear D gene. Germline V lookup: CDR1 GTSNPN, CDR2 SVGIG (reference sequence). The CDR3 has 13 amino acids. The CDR3 sequence is CAAAVQSSYEQYF. In DNA, the CDR3 is TGTGCGGCGGCCGTCCAAAGCTCCTACGAGCAGTACTTC.

Of note for this clone: One end of the junction is discordant with germline, which a read error may explain. The rearrangement joins TRBV19 to TRBJ2-6, with a possible D match to TRBD1 (5 bases). Germline V lookup: CDR1 LNHDA, CDR2 SQIVND (reference sequence). CDR3 length: 18 residues. CDR3 nucleotide sequence: TGTGCCAGTAGTATCTGGGGTGCCCGAGGCTCTGGGGCCAACGTGCTGACTTTC. The encoded protein is CASSIWGARGSGANVLTF.

The gene calls are TRBV6-2 or TRBV6-3 and TRBJ1-2; 8 positions agree with TRBD1. The CDR3 is 16 residues long. Per germline, CDR1 MNHEY and CDR2 SVGEGT. V shed 2 bases and J 4 bases; nucleotides not matched to a gene: 9. CDR3 sequence: CASSYPRTGLGYGYTF. CDR3 nucleotide sequence: TGTGCCAGCAGTTACCCCAGGACAGGGCTGGGCTATGGCTACACCTTC.

This clone has only one observation. The chain has TRBV28 and TRBJ2-1; no reliable D call. The germline V gene has CDR1 MDHEN and CDR2 SYDVKM. CDR3 length equals 16 residues. Trimming stripped 8 bases from V and 2 bases from J, with 19 bases between. CDR3 in DNA: TGTGCCAGCTGCAGATCGTTGGCCTCACCCTACAATGAGCAGTTCTTC. This translates into CASCRSLASPYNEQFF.

The chain recombines TRBV7-2 with TRBJ1-6; possible D gene TRBD1, 5 bases. V lost 5 bases to trimming and J lost 9 bases, with 14 bases between them. Germline V CDR1 and CDR2: SGHTA, FQGNSA. CDR3 length: 14 residues. CDR3 bases: TGTGCCAGCAGCCGCCCCGGGGGAGGTTCACCCCTCCACTTT. This translates into CASSRPGGGSPLHF. The full variable domain, in which reference TRBV7-2 and TRBJ1-6 provide the parts outside the CDR3, is GAGVSQSPSNKVTEKGKDVELRCDPISGHTALYWYRQSLGQGLEFLIYFQGNSAPDKSGLPSDRFSAERTGGSVSTLTIQRTQQEDSAVYLCASSRPGGGSPLHFGNGTRLTVT.

The chain joins TRBV12-3 or TRBV12-4 to TRBJ1-5; no clear D gene. This CDR3 has 13 residues. V was shortened by 9 bases and J by 0 bases, with 9 bases between the two germline ends. CDR3 DNA: TGTGCCAGTGGGAGGTATAGCAATCAGCCCCAGCATTTT. Translation: CASGRYSNQPQHF.

This chain uses TRBV7-2 with TRBJ1-2; 7 bases match TRBD1. V gave up 5 bases and J gave up 3 bases; unmatched junction bases: 6. This CDR3 region has 14 residues. Germline CDR1 is SGHTA and CDR2 is FQGNSA. CDR3 loop: CASSQQGVDYGYTF. CDR3 sequence (DNA): TGTGCCAGCAGCCAGCAGGGGGTCGACTATGGCTACACCTTC.

The chain combines TRBV5-1 with TRBJ2-2, with a weak D call TRBD1 (5 bases). Germline assignment: CDR1 SGHRS and CDR2 YFSETQ. This CDR3 comprises 15 residues. V lost 2 bases and J 0 bases, leaving 8 bases between the germline ends. As DNA, the CDR3 is TGCGCCAGCAGCTTTTCAGGGACGAACACCGGGGAGCTGTTTTTT. Amino acid sequence: CASSFSGTNTGELFF. Drawing the rest from reference TRBV5-1 and TRBJ2-2, the complete variable domain is KAGVTQTPRYLIKTRGQQVTLSCSPISGHRSVSWYQQTPGQGLQFLFEYFSETQRNKGNFPGRFSGRQFSNSRSEMNVSTLELGDSALYLCASSFSGTNTGELFFGEGSRLTVL.

The V and J genes are TRBV9 and TRBJ2-3; D remains unclear. Looked up from germline, CDR1 is SGDLS and CDR2 is YYNGEE. CDR3 length equals 13 residues. V was pared by 3 bases and J by 5 bases, with 10 bases between. The CDR3 is CASSARLGDTQYF. The CDR3 DNA reads TGTGCCAGCAGCGCTCGACTGGGAGATACGCAGTATTTT.

The V and J genes are TRBV4-1 and TRBJ2-7; the D gene is possibly TRBD1 (6 bases). Trimming cost V 4 bases and J 1 base, with 17 bases left between them. This CDR3 spans 16 amino acids. Germline V gene sequence: CDR1 MGHRA, CDR2 YSYEKL. The CDR3: CASSPRGHEPSYEQYF. The CDR3 nucleotides read TGCGCCAGCAGCCCCCGGGGACACGAGCCATCCTACGAGCAGTACTTC.